This T cell receptor beta chain derives from a study of blood T cell repertoires in COVID-19. Original methodology: By means of reference gene primer amplification, nucleated cell counts were estimated. Method: immunoSEQ multiplex PCR; TCRdb's copy keeps in-frame clones and lacks some. That table is the source of V, J and clone size, and D and trimming were worked out from the DNA. The table lists about 130,000 clones, roughly 80% of them singletons, with roughly 9.2% in the top ten. In its sample, this clone was seen once. The source of this sequence is a man aged 50-60 years who had recovered from COVID-19. Sequencing input: PBMCs or T cells enriched from blood (not recorded which).

The CDR3 sequence is CASSIERTEAFF. The CDR3 region has the DNA TGTGCCAGTAGTATAGAGAGGACTGAAGCTTTCTTT. J is TRBJ1-1 and V is TRBV19; no clear D. V was shortened by 0 bases and J by 5 bases, with 4 bases between the two germline ends. The length of the CDR3 is 12 residues. Germline V gene sequence: CDR1 LNHDA, CDR2 SQIVND (reference sequence).